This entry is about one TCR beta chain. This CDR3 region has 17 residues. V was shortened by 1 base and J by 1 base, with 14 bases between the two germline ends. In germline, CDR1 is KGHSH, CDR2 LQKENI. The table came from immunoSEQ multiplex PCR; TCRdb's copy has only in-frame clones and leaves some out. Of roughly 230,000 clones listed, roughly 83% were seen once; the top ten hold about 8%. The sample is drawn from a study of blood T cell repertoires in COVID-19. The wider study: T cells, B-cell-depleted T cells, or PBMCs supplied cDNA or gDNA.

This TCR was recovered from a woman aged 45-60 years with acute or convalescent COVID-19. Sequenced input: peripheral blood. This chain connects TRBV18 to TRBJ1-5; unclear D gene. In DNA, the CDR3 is TGTGCCAGCTCACCACGCGAATCTCGGGGAAGCAATCAGCCCCAGCATTTT. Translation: CASSPRESRGSNQPQHF.